This TCR beta chain was sequenced in a study of cytotoxic CD8 clonotypes in ibrutinib-treated CLL. TCRdb keeps only in-frame clones here, not all; method: immunoSEQ multiplex PCR. The sample has more than 110,000 clones; over 75% are singletons. The starting material was PBMCs, obtained after 36 months of ibrutinib treatment. This receptor was obtained from a human donor with chronic lymphocytic leukemia.

This chain's CDR3 is CASSYSGGGNQPQHF. DNA of the CDR3: TGTGCCAGCAGTTACTCGGGAGGAGGCAATCAGCCCCAGCATTTT. The J gene is TRBJ1-5, the V gene TRBV6-6; D unclear. This CDR3 has 15 amino acids. The V gene lost 0 bases and the J gene lost 2 bases, with 8 bases spanning the gap. Germline values: CDR1 MNHNY, CDR2 SVGAGI (reference sequence).